This T cell receptor beta chain stems from a study of T cell responses to AZD1222 COVID-19 vaccine. The germline V gene encodes CDR1 SGHNT and CDR2 YYREEE (reference sequence). Trimming pared 2 bases from V and 1 base from J, leaving 12 bases between. The CDR3 covers 15 residues. TCRdb's copy holds only in-frame clones and misses some; the assay was immunoSEQ multiplex PCR. The sample has some 60,000 clones, 80% to 90% seen once. This clonotype was obtained from an adult in good health. Specimen: peripheral blood, collected on day 0 of AZD1222 vaccination. The chain joins TRBV5-4 to TRBJ2-5; perhaps TRBD2 as D (6 bases). The CDR3 here is CASSLSERAQETQYF. The CDR3 DNA reads as TGTGCCAGCAGCTTATCTGAGCGGGCCCAAGAGACCCAGTACTTC.